One T cell receptor (beta chain) is described in this entry. TCRdb's table, derived via immunoSEQ multiplex PCR, lists solely in-frame clones and lacks some. The table records about 47,000 clones, roughly nine tenths of them present only once. The CDR3 is 14 amino acids. CDR1 and CDR2 from the germline V gene are MNHEY and SVGAGI. V shed 6 bases and J shed 1 base, with 13 bases lying between them. The entry originates in a study of blood T cell repertoires in COVID-19. Study details: The United States, Italy and Spain supplied acute and convalescent COVID-19 samples.

The chain recombines TRBV6-5 with TRBJ2-7; D may be TRBD2 (6 bases). Sequenced: peripheral blood. The sequence was obtained from an older man with active or convalescent COVID-19. CDR3 residues: CASRTRGTSYEQYF. DNA of the CDR3: TGTGCCAGCAGGACCCGGGGGACTTCCTACGAGCAGTACTTC.